These 32 T cell receptor beta chains share one sample of origin, sequenced in a study of blood T cell repertoires in COVID-19. Data came from immunoSEQ multiplex PCR; TCRdb stores just in-frame clones and leaves some out. The sample has roughly 240,000 clones, 88% seen once. The sequenced sample consisted of PBMCs or T cells enriched from blood (not recorded which). These receptor sequences come from a woman in her thirties or forties with acute COVID-19.

This sequence joins TRBV18 and TRBJ2-1; TRBD2 matches 8 bases. This CDR3 spans 15 amino acids. Germline V gene lookup returns CDR1 KGHSH and CDR2 LQKENI. With V trimmed by 3 bases and J by 7 bases, 8 bases remained unmatched. Here the CDR3 DNA reads TGTGCCAGCTCACCCCGAATAAGCGGGAGTAATGAGCAGTTCTTC. Residues: CASSPRISGSNEQFF.

This clone was recorded once. The chain carries TRBV5-4 and TRBJ2-7, with D possibly TRBD2 on 6 matching bases. Germline V gives CDR1 SGHNT, CDR2 YYREEE (reference sequence). V lost 0 bases to trimming and J lost 3 bases, with 13 bases between them. The CDR3 runs 15 residues. The CDR3 region has the DNA TGTGCCAGCAGCTTGGGTCCAGGCGGGGTCTACGAGCAGTACGTC. Its translation: CASSLGPGGVYEQYV.

The genes are TRBV2 and TRBJ2-2; 7 nucleotides line up with TRBD1. The CDR3 length is 15 residues. The V segment lost 6 bases and the J segment 5 bases; nucleotides outside the gene matches: 9. Per the germline V gene, CDR1 is SNHLY and CDR2 is FYNNEI. The DNA for the CDR3 is TGTGCCAGCAGGATCCTACAGGGGAGTACCGGGGAGCTGTTTTTT. It encodes CASRILQGSTGELFF.

V and J are TRBV11-3 and TRBJ1-1; no clear D. CDR3 size: 13 residues. V was shortened by 2 bases and J by 4 bases, with 8 bases between the two germline ends. Germline loops: CDR1 SGHNT, CDR2 YENEEA. CDR3 region: CASSLQAGTEAFF. Written as DNA, the CDR3 is TGTGCCAGCAGCTTACAGGCGGGCACTGAAGCTTTCTTT. Variable domain in full (rest from reference TRBV11-3 and TRBJ1-1): EAGVVQSPRYKIIEKKQPVAFWCNPISGHNTLYWYLQNLGQGPELLIRYENEEAVDDSQLPKDRFSAERLKGVDSTLKIQPAELGDSAVYLCASSLQAGTEAFFGQGTRLTVV.

This chain uses TRBV18 with TRBJ1-3, with 9 nucleotides matching TRBD1. The CDR3 contains 15 residues. Trimming at V came to 6 bases and at J to 3 bases, leaving 6 bases not matched to a gene. Germline V lookup: CDR1 KGHSH, CDR2 LQKENI. In nucleotides, the CDR3 is TGTGCCAGCTCTCAACAGGGGGCGAGTGGAAACACCATATATTTT. This sequence encodes CASSQQGASGNTIYF.

V is TRBV5-1 and J is TRBJ1-4; tentative D call: TRBD1 (6 bases). Germline CDR1 is SGHRS and CDR2 is YFSETQ. CDR3 size: 15 residues. V was cut by 2 bases and J by 7 bases, with 15 bases left in between. CDR3 protein: CASSLAGTSGEKLFF. Here the CDR3 DNA reads TGCGCCAGCAGCTTAGCCGGGACATCAGGTGAAAAACTGTTTTTT.

This clone was seen only once. The chain couples TRBV9 to TRBJ1-2, with 11 bases matching TRBD1. Germline V gives CDR1 SGDLS, CDR2 YYNGEE. Trimming took 1 base from V and 5 from J; bases not matched to a gene: 7. The CDR3 sequence is 16 residues long. Here the CDR3 reads CASSVQDRGLSYGYTF. CDR3 DNA: TGTGCCAGCAGCGTACAGGACAGGGGGCTAAGTTATGGCTACACCTTC.

The chain joins TRBV11-2 to TRBJ2-3; TRBD2 agrees at 9 bases. Germline assignment: CDR1 SGHAT and CDR2 FQNNGV. V trimming: 4 bases; J trimming: 6 bases; junction bases outside the gene matches: 8. The CDR3 is 15 residues long. The CDR3 here is CASSSSGGGGDTQYF. The CDR3 DNA is TGTGCCAGCAGCTCGTCTGGCGGGGGGGGCGATACGCAGTATTTT. Variable domain in full (rest from reference TRBV11-2 and TRBJ2-3): EAGVAQSPRYKIIEKRQSVAFWCNPISGHATLYWYQQILGQGPKLLIQFQNNGVVDDSQLPKDRFSAERLKGVDSTLKIQPAKLEDSAVYLCASSSSGGGGDTQYFGPGTRLTVL.

The rearrangement joins TRBV6-2 or TRBV6-3 to TRBJ1-5, with 9 bases that match TRBD1. Looked up from germline, CDR1 is MNHEY and CDR2 is SVGEGT. This CDR3 is 18 amino acids long. Trimming removed 0 bases from V and 11 bases from J; junction bases left unmatched: 17. Written as DNA, the CDR3 is TGTGCCAGCAGTTACTCGAAGGTAATCGGACAGGGGTCGTGGGCCCAGCATTTT. Its translation: CASSYSKVIGQGSWAQHF.

V usage is TRBV4-1 and J usage is TRBJ2-1; D gene ambiguous. CDR3 length equals 16 residues. The V and J ends lost 1 base and 3 bases respectively, with 13 bases between them. Germline CDR1 MGHRA, CDR2 YSYEKL. The CDR3 spells CASSQGVGAIYNEQFF. The CDR3 bases are TGCGCCAGCAGCCAAGGGGTAGGAGCTATCTACAATGAGCAGTTCTTC.

This sequence joins TRBV7-9 and TRBJ2-4; 8 positions match TRBD1. V shed 5 bases, J shed 0 bases, and the junction held 15 bases outside the gene matches. This CDR3 comprises 19 residues. CDR1 and CDR2 (germline): SEHNR, FQNEAQ (reference sequence). The CDR3 reads CASSPPWQGAKRAKNIQYF. For the CDR3, the DNA is TGTGCCAGCAGCCCCCCGTGGCAGGGGGCGAAAAGAGCCAAAAACATTCAGTACTTC.

This chain connects TRBV10-3 to TRBJ2-1, with 11 bases that match TRBD2. Germline loops: CDR1 ENHRY, CDR2 SYGVKD. V dropped 6 bases and J dropped 4; count of bases not matched to a gene: 2. This CDR3 spans 14 amino acids. The CDR3, as DNA: TGTGCCATCAGGACTAGCGGGGAATACAATGAGCAGTTCTTC. Its translation: CAIRTSGEYNEQFF.

The rearrangement joins TRBV19 to TRBJ1-1; a weak D match, TRBD1 (5 bases). Trimming cost V 7 bases and J 1 base, with 10 bases left between them. This CDR3 is built from 13 residues. Germline CDR1 is LNHDA and CDR2 is SQIVND (reference sequence). CDR3 region: CASKDKENTEAFF. In DNA, the CDR3 is TGTGCCAGTAAGGACAAAGAGAACACTGAAGCTTTCTTT.

The chain joins TRBV5-5 to TRBJ2-7, with D maybe TRBD2 (5 bases). V was pared by 1 base and J by 8 bases, with 10 bases between. This CDR3 is built from 12 residues. In germline, CDR1 is SGHKS, CDR2 YYEKEE (reference sequence). CDR3: CASSLNGDKQYF. The CDR3 DNA follows: TGTGCCAGCAGCTTGAACGGGGATAAGCAGTACTTC.

In this sample, this clone turned up a few times. J is TRBJ2-3 and V is TRBV10-3, with TRBD2 matching over 8 bases. The V and J ends lost 3 bases and 4 bases, in that order; junction bases with no gene match: 6. The CDR3 contains 15 residues. Per the germline V gene, CDR1 is ENHRY and CDR2 is SYGVKD. The chain's CDR3 is CAISEWRGVADTQYF. Here the CDR3 DNA reads TGTGCCATCAGTGAATGGCGGGGGGTTGCAGATACGCAGTATTTT.

The chain carries TRBV3-1 (or the pseudogene TRBV3-2) and TRBJ1-6, with TRBD1 identical over 10 bases. Germline values: CDR1 LGHDT, CDR2 YNNKEL (reference sequence). The CDR3 has 15 amino acids. Losses at the gene ends were 4 bases for V and 8 bases for J; bases not matched to a gene: 5. The CDR3 sequence is CASSRGQGFDSPLHF. CDR3 coding DNA: TGTGCCAGCAGCCGGGGACAGGGGTTCGATTCACCCCTCCACTTT.

The genes are TRBV5-1 and TRBJ1-6; D uncertain. V was pared by 6 bases and J by 5 bases, with 6 bases between. The CDR3 runs to 12 residues. Germline-derived CDR1 and CDR2 are SGHRS and YFSETQ. The CDR3 coding sequence is TGCGCCAGCACCGAGAATAATTCACCCCTCCACTTT. Translated, it gives CASTENNSPLHF.

This chain connects TRBV10-3 to TRBJ1-2, with TRBD1 identical over 10 bases. Germline V lookup: CDR1 ENHRY, CDR2 SYGVKD. Germline trimming cut 6 bases from V and 4 bases from J; bases unmatched to any gene: 8. There are 15 residues in the CDR3. The CDR3 DNA follows: TGTGCCATCAGATACGGACAGGGGGAAAGCTATGGCTACACCTTC. Protein product: CAIRYGQGESYGYTF.

For the CDR3, the DNA is TGTGCCAGCAGGGACAGGGGGTTTTCAGTAGAGCAGTTCTTC. It yields the protein CASRDRGFSVEQFF. V usage is TRBV27 and J usage is TRBJ2-1, with 10 positions matching TRBD1. Germline lookup yields CDR1 MNHEY and CDR2 SMNVEV (reference sequence). V trimming: 6 bases; J trimming: 10 bases; junction bases outside the gene matches: 9. The CDR3 contains 14 residues.

The V gene is TRBV11-3, the J gene TRBJ1-6, with a tentative D call TRBD1 (5 bases). Germline V CDR1 and CDR2: SGHNT, YENEEA. Trimming removed 5 bases from V and 10 bases from J, with 15 bases in between. The CDR3 has 14 amino acids. The CDR3 region is CASSKDTLDSPLHF. DNA for the CDR3: TGTGCCAGCAGCAAGGACACCCTTGACTCACCCCTCCACTTT.

The gene calls are TRBV24-1 and TRBJ1-1; tentative D call: TRBD1 (6 bases). Trimming took off 5 bases at V and 1 base at J, with 7 bases between the two ends. CDR3 length: 13 residues. Germline loops: CDR1 KGHDR, CDR2 SFDVKD. This CDR3 is CATSVTGNTEAFF. The CDR3 coding sequence is TGTGCCACCAGTGTGACAGGGAACACTGAAGCTTTCTTT.

The V and J genes are TRBV5-1 and TRBJ1-1; maybe TRBD1 (5 bases). The CDR3 loop spans 13 amino acids. Trimming stripped 4 bases from V and 0 bases from J, with 7 bases between. CDR1 SGHRS and CDR2 YFSETQ come from the germline V gene. CDR3 DNA: TGCGCCAGCAGCGACAGCATGAACACTGAAGCTTTCTTT. Translated, it gives CASSDSMNTEAFF.

This chain uses TRBV3-1 (or the pseudogene TRBV3-2) with TRBJ1-5; 7 nucleotides line up with TRBD1. The trim removed 7 bases at V and 7 bases at J, leaving 4 bases unmatched. The CDR3 loop spans 12 amino acids. Germline V CDR1 and CDR2: LGHDT, YNNKEL (reference sequence). The CDR3 loop reads CASNSQGQPQHF. In DNA, the CDR3 is TGTGCCAGCAACTCACAGGGGCAGCCCCAGCATTTT.

The genes are TRBV11-3 and TRBJ2-1; the match to TRBD2 covers 9 bases. V trimming: 0 bases; J trimming: 14 bases; junction bases outside the gene matches: 17. Per germline, CDR1 SGHNT and CDR2 YENEEA. CDR3 length: 17 amino acids. CDR3 amino acids: CASSLDRAGGPSLREFF. CDR3 DNA sequence: TGTGCCAGCAGCTTAGATCGGGCGGGAGGGCCCTCCTTGAGAGAGTTCTTC.

The chain is built from TRBV19 and TRBJ2-1; 9 nucleotides line up with TRBD1. V lost 4 bases and J lost 7; bases outside the gene matches: 11. The CDR3 totals 16 residues. Per germline, CDR1 LNHDA and CDR2 SQIVND (reference sequence). The DNA of the CDR3 is TGTGCCAGTAGTAATCACCGGGACAGGGTAAAGAATGAGCAGTTCTTC. It specifies CASSNHRDRVKNEQFF. Filled out from reference TRBV19 and TRBJ2-1, the complete variable domain reads DGGITQSPKYLFRKEGQNVTLSCEQNLNHDAMYWYRQDPGQGLRLIYYSQIVNDFQKGDIAEGYSVSREKKESFPLTVTSAQKNPTAFYLCASSNHRDRVKNEQFFGPGTRLTVL.

This chain joins TRBV27 and TRBJ2-7, with 7 bases that match TRBD1. There are 15 residues in the CDR3. The germline V gene encodes CDR1 MNHEY and CDR2 SMNVEV (reference sequence). The junction had 7 bases not matched to a gene; V was cut back by 5 bases and J by 0 bases. In DNA form, the CDR3 reads TGTGCCAGCAGTCTCCTACAGGGGCACTCCTACGAGCAGTACTTC. It specifies CASSLLQGHSYEQYF.

This clone was found a few times. The V and J genes are TRBV21-1 and TRBJ1-4; the listed D gene, TRBD1, was not tested against the DNA. TRBV21-1 is a known pseudogene. The CDR3 extends over 17 amino acids. The CDR3 DNA follows: TGTGCCAGCAGCAAAAAGGGGAAATTGGGATGTCATGAAAAACTGTTTTTT. This gives the protein CASSKKGKLGCHEKLFF.

J is TRBJ2-5 and V is TRBV7-2; 7 bases line up with TRBD1. Germline V gene sequence: CDR1 SGHTA, CDR2 FQGNSA. The CDR3 runs to 16 residues. V lost 3 bases, J lost 4 bases, and 11 bases stayed unmatched. The CDR3 DNA reads TGTGCCAGCAGCTTGACGACAGGGATGAACAGAGAGACCCAGTACTTC. Translated: CASSLTTGMNRETQYF.

This rearrangement joins TRBV5-1 to TRBJ2-1; D is possibly TRBD1 (6 bases). The germline V gene has CDR1 SGHRS and CDR2 YFSETQ. The CDR3 totals 16 residues. Trimming left V 4 bases short and J 2 bases short, with 16 bases between. The CDR3 DNA sequence: TGCGCCAGCAGCCCAAAGGGGGACAACCCCTACAATGAGCAGTTCTTC. Amino acids: CASSPKGDNPYNEQFF. The full variable domain, rest sourced from reference TRBV5-1 and TRBJ2-1, is KAGVTQTPRYLIKTRGQQVTLSCSPISGHRSVSWYQQTPGQGLQFLFEYFSETQRNKGNFPGRFSGRQFSNSRSEMNVSTLELGDSALYLCASSPKGDNPYNEQFFGPGTRLTVL.

The table lists this clone with a count of one. The genes are TRBV7-2 and TRBJ2-7; D possibly corresponds to TRBD1 (5 bases). The V gene lost 1 base and the J gene lost 3 bases, with 10 bases spanning the gap. Germline V lookup: CDR1 SGHTA, CDR2 FQGNSA. The CDR3 is 14 residues long. The CDR3 here is CASSLGQGNYEQYF. The DNA for the CDR3 is TGTGCCAGCAGCTTAGGGCAGGGTAACTACGAGCAGTACTTC.

With regard to this clone: Other DNA sequences in this sample translate to the same CDR3. The rearrangement uses TRBV5-1 and TRBJ1-1; no reliable D call. The CDR3 extends over 14 amino acids. Germline V lookup: CDR1 SGHRS, CDR2 YFSETQ. The V and J ends lost 2 bases and 2 bases respectively, with 10 bases between them. The CDR3 nucleotides are TGCGCCAGCAGCTTTGCGGGGTTAAACACTGAAGCTTTCTTT. This gives the protein CASSFAGLNTEAFF.

The chain carries TRBV5-8 and TRBJ2-3; 7 bases are a match to TRBD1. Germline CDR1 and CDR2: SGHTS and YDEGEE. V lost 0 bases and J lost 0; bases outside the gene matches: 4. This CDR3 contains 16 residues. The CDR3 nucleotides are TGTGCCAGCAGCTTGGGGCAGGGGGTAAGCACAGATACGCAGTATTTT. Its protein is CASSLGQGVSTDTQYF.